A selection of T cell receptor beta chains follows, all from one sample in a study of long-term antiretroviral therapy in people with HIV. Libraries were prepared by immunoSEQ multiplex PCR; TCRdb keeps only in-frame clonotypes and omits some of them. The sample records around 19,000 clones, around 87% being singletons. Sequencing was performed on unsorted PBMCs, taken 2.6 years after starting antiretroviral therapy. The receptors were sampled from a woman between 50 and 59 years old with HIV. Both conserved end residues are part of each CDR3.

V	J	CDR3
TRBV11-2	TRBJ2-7	CASSLGRAPPYEQYF
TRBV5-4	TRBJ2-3	CASSREGGTDTQYF
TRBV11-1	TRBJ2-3	CASSWGRLADTQYF
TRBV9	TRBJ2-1	CASSVGAASYNEQFF
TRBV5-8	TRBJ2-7	CASSLQGGSYEQYF
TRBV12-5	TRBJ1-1	CASGLGNTEAFF
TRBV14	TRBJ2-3	CASSRKDYSTDTQYF
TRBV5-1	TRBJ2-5	CASSPSPTVQETQYF
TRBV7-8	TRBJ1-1	CASSLNLAGNTEAFF
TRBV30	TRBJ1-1	CAWSVLENTEAFF
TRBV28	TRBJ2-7	CASRTYEGAYEQYF
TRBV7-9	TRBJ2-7	CASSLGQGLNEQYF
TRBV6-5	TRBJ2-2	CASSRQGYTGELFF
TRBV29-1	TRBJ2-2	CSVKRAGVAGELFF
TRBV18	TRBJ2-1	CASSGDAYNEQFF
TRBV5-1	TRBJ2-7	CASLGASGGYEQYF
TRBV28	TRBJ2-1	CASSLGGGAWNEQFF
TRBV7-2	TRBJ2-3	CASSSDLTDTQYF
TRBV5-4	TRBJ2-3	CASSFGIPTDTQYF
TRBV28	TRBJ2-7	CASSDADSYEQYF
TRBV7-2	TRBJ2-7	CASSAGRGYEQYF
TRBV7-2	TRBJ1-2	CASIKGSGTGYGYTF
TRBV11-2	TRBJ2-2	CASSLDRGGAGELFF
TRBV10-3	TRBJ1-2	CAISESLLRGPGYTF
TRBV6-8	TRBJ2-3	CASSCLGITDTQYF
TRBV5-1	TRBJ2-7	CASSLEVGMTPEYF
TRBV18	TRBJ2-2	CASSPFSGNTGELFF
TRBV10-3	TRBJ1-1	CAISRENTEAFF
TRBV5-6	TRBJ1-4	CASSLPGIEKLFF
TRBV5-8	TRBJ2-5	CASSLYQETQYF
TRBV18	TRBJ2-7	CASSPLAGGNEQYF
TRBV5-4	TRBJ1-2	CASSIRDSINYGYTF
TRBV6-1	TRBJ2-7	CASSEAGRDSRSF
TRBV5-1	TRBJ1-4	CASSLTPGAATNEKLFF
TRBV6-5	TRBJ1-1	CASSLGSRPEAFF
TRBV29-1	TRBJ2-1	CSVAPSGRENEQFF
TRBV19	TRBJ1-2	CASTVQGKDGYTF